This is a list of T cell receptor beta chains from one sample in a study of blood T cell repertoires in COVID-19. Measured with immunoSEQ multiplex PCR; TCRdb has only the in-frame clones, and not every one. The sample has about 250,000 clones, approximately 90% seen once. The sample was PBMCs or T cells enriched from blood (not recorded which). The source is a man aged 35 to 55 who had recovered from COVID-19. The CDR3 runs from the conserved cysteine through the conserved F or W. The D gene is left open where the match is weak. Only part of the rows carry a size: once, few, many, or a class if the clone is expanded.

cdr3_length d_call clone_size j_call v_call cdr3_nt cdr3_aa
16 - once TRBJ1-5 TRBV5-8 TGTGCCAGCAGCTTGGTGTATGGGGCAGCGAGTCAGCCCCAGCATTTT CASSLVYGAASQPQHF
15 TRBD2 - TRBJ2-1 TRBV24-1 TGTGCCACCAGTGATTCGGGACTAGTCTTAAATGAGCAGTTCTTC CATSDSGLVLNEQFF
15 - few TRBJ2-5 TRBV29-1 TGCAGCACCAATAGTCGGGCTAGCGTTCAAGAGACCCAGTACTTC CSTNSRASVQETQYF
15 - - TRBJ1-4 TRBV5-6 TGTGCCAGCAGGACGTCGACGGGAACTAATGAAAAACTGTTTTTT CASRTSTGTNEKLFF
13 - - TRBJ2-7 TRBV20-1 TGCAGTGCTAGTAACCCTAAGGGGTACGAGCAGTACTTC CSASNPKGYEQYF
15 - - TRBJ2-1 TRBV5-1 TGCGCCAGCAGCTTACAGACGTCTAAGCTTAATGAGCAGTTCTTC CASSLQTSKLNEQFF
13 - - TRBJ1-2 TRBV6-5 TGTGCCAGCAGGCGGTCGAAAACCTATGGCTACACCTTC CASRRSKTYGYTF
15 - - TRBJ1-6 TRBV28 TGTGCCAGCAGAATTATCCAGGGGAGTAATTCACCCCTCCACTTT CASRIIQGSNSPLHF
14 - - TRBJ1-5 TRBV27 TGTGCCAGCAGCCTACAGGGTAGCAATCAGCCCCAGCATTTT CASSLQGSNQPQHF
16 - - TRBJ1-1 TRBV6-5 TGTGCCAGCAGTTACTCGTCGGGGGGGTGGTTCACTGAAGCTTTCTTT CASSYSSGGWFTEAFF
13 - - TRBJ2-7 TRBV18 TGTGCCAGCTCACCCGAGGACAACTACGAGCAGTACTTC CASSPEDNYEQYF
12 - - TRBJ2-7 TRBV30 TGTGCCTGGAGTGTTTCTAACTACGAGCAGTACTTC CAWSVSNYEQYF
12 - once TRBJ2-2 TRBV30 TGTGCCTGGAGTGCTGGCATGAAGGAGCTGTTTTTT CAWSAGMKELFF
15 TRBD1 - TRBJ1-4 TRBV6-5 TGTGCCAGCAGCCTAACAGGGGGGAGAGATGAAAAACTGTTTTTT CASSLTGGRDEKLFF
15 TRBD1 - TRBJ2-7 TRBV28 TGTGCCAGCAGTTCCCCCGGGACAGGGGCCTACGAGCAGTACTTC CASSSPGTGAYEQYF
14 TRBD1 - TRBJ2-1 TRBV28 TGTGCCAGCAGCCACCCCGACAGGGGATCCGAGCAGTTCTTC CASSHPDRGSEQFF
19 TRBD2 - TRBJ2-5 TRBV5-4 TGTGCCAGCAGCTCTACCGGGACTAGTTTCTTCGGGTCCGTGGAGACCCAGTACTTC CASSSTGTSFFGSVETQYF
14 TRBD1 - TRBJ2-7 TRBV5-1 TGCGCCAGCAGCTTTGGACAGGGGTCATACGAGCAGTACTTC CASSFGQGSYEQYF
13 TRBD2 many TRBJ2-7 TRBV29-1 TGCAGCGTTGGTAACACGGGGGGGCGCGAGCAGTACTTC CSVGNTGGREQYF
14 - - TRBJ2-1 TRBV3-1/TRBV3-2 TGTGCCAGCAGCCAATACGCCCGAGACAATGAGCAGTTCTTC CASSQYARDNEQFF
14 TRBD1 - TRBJ1-2 TRBV6-2/TRBV6-3 TGTGCCAGCAGTTGGGGAGGACAGGTGGTTGGCTACACCTTC CASSWGGQVVGYTF
13 TRBD2 once TRBJ2-5 TRBV30 TGTGCCTGGAGTACGGGGGGGCCGGAGACCCAGTACTTC CAWSTGGPETQYF
14 TRBD1 - TRBJ2-2 TRBV29-1 TGCAGCGTCACCGGACAGGCTAGCACCGGGGAGCTGTTTTTT CSVTGQASTGELFF
16 - - TRBJ1-3 TRBV6-1 TGTGCCAGCAGTGAACGTGGAGGGGTGGTCGGAAACACCATATATTTT CASSERGGVVGNTIYF
14 - - TRBJ2-1 TRBV30 TGTGCCTGGAGTTTGGGGGGGCCTCACAATGAGCAGTTCTTC CAWSLGGPHNEQFF
17 - once TRBJ1-4 TRBV5-1 TGCGCCAGCAGCTTGGCCGGGGACTTAGCAACTAATGAAAAACTGTTTTTT CASSLAGDLATNEKLFF
16 - - TRBJ1-5 TRBV11-3 TGTGCCAGCAGCTTCTGCCCGGTTGTGGGCAATCAGCCCCAGCATTTT CASSFCPVVGNQPQHF
15 - - TRBJ2-3 TRBV5-1 TGCGCCAGCAGCTTATCTGAGATTAGATTAGATACGCAGTATTTT CASSLSEIRLDTQYF
11 - - TRBJ1-1 TRBV30 TGTGCCTGGAGAGGGAGGGGCTCAGCTTTCTTT CAWRGRGSAFF
15 - - TRBJ1-1 TRBV5-4 TGTGCCAGCAGCCCATACAGGGAGTTGAACACTGAAGCTTTCTTT CASSPYRELNTEAFF
15 - - TRBJ1-2 TRBV6-5 TGTGCCACAAGTGTGGATACAGGGAGTAACTATGGCTACACCTTC CATSVDTGSNYGYTF
15 TRBD2 - TRBJ2-7 TRBV5-4 TGTGCCAGCAGCTTGACTAGCGGGAGGTCCTACGAGCAGTACTTC CASSLTSGRSYEQYF
14 - - TRBJ1-1 TRBV5-1 TGCGCCAGCAGCTTGGAGAGCGTGAACACTGAAGCTTTCTTT CASSLESVNTEAFF